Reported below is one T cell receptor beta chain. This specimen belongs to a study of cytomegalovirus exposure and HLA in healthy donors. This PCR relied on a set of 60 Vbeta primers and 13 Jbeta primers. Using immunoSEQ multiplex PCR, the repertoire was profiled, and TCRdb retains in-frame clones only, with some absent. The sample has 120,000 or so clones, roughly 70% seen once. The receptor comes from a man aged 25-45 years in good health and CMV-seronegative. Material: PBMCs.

The CDR3 reads CASSSFLVRTSGGPDYNEQFF. The CDR3 DNA sequence: TGTGCCAGCAGCTCCTTCCTAGTCCGGACTAGCGGGGGCCCGGACTACAATGAGCAGTTCTTC. The rearrangement links TRBV7-3 to TRBJ2-1, with 13 nucleotides matching TRBD2. J gave up 3 bases and V 4 bases, and 18 bases lay outside the gene matches. The CDR3 is made up of 21 amino acids. Germline V gene lookup returns CDR1 SGHTA and CDR2 FQGTGA.